The T cell receptor beta chain under discussion was sequenced for a study of molecular identifiers for immune sequencing clone quantification (dated by TCRdb to 2016 to 2018). Regarding the complete study: For a replicate experiment, RNA from around 20,000 or 99,000 naive CD8 T cells was divided into five aliquots, of which four were sequenced. The study was a methods study using CD8 T cells to benchmark molecular-identifier clustering-based TCR repertoire sequencing (MIDCIRS) and TCR RNA copy counting.

Libraries of naive CD8 T cells were built from anywhere between about 17,000 and 1,000,000 sorted cells, with 10%, 30% or 50% of the purified RNA used. On a BD FACSAria II, naive CD8 T cells were FACS-sorted as CD8+CD4-CCR7+CD45RA+ and collected into RLT Plus buffer. Ten to eleven TCR copies' worth of Jurkat RNA were spiked into roughly 19,000-1,000,000 naive CD8 T cell samples to test detection sensitivity. CD8 T cells were enriched using RosetteSep CD8+ T Cell Enrichment Cocktail and Ficoll-Paque, and the enriched cells then underwent ACK red cell lysis. The library was built by means of PCR. Sequencing used a NextSeq 500. Bulk TCR libraries were prepared as previously described, using TCR primers listed in Table S5. Total RNA was purified with the Qiagen AllPrep DNA/RNA kit. Before analysis, reads from multiple sequencing runs of the same library were pooled. The original pipeline was this. Reads were retained only if the reads had an exact TCR constant sequence, and the retained reads were trimmed to 150 nt and grouped according to their 12-nt molecular barcodes. Within each barcode group, reads were sub-clustered at a 15% Levenshtein threshold, and quality-weighted consensus sequences were built per RNA molecule. Non-functional sequences were removed, as were lower-count sequences one edit away from another. Barcode sub-clusters with fewer than 20% of the maximum read count were removed, based on fitting two negative binomial distributions. TCRdb passed the public sequencing reads through fastp at Q25 and MiXCR, retaining productive beta sequences. Each CDR3 protein appears once, grouped with its most common genes and DNA. For this entry, the V and J calls and clone size follow TCRdb and not the study's own pipeline. This sample gives approximately 500,000 distinct CDR3 sequences in total; less than 30% of them show up just once. The top ten constitute approximately 0.8% of the sample.

What the study reported, not specific to this receptor: Spiked-in Jurkat TCR RNA (10 copies' worth), which is not part of the donor repertoire, was contained in the naive libraries. A single cell's worth of spiked-in Jurkat TCR RNA was reported detectable even among 850,000 to 1,000,000 naive CD8 T cells. When barcode sub-clustering was not used, chimeric consensus sequences inflated TCR diversity, with chimeras reaching as high as 47%. Modeling gave about three recovered TCR RNA copies per cell versus about ten by digital PCR, implying 25% to 30% capture efficiency. In CMV-specific effector cells, over 99% of molecules were held by clones above 20 RNA copies, whereas under 1% of molecules were held by such clones in naive cells. Identical TCR molecules sharing a barcode could cause highly expanded clone sizes to be underestimated.

As encoded in the germline V gene, CDR1 is LGHNA while CDR2 is YSLEER. V lost 0 bases and J lost 6 bases, and the count of bases not matched to a germline gene is 0. Measured from the cysteine to the phenylalanine, the CDR3 is 14 residues long. CDR3 DNA only is kept here, 42 bases in frame from base 1. This clonotype came up a few times. Its antigen specificity is not known. No much larger clone exists at a distance of one base, and base qualities are not known. This receptor was taken from a human donor in good health. Some libraries in this study had Jurkat cell RNA spiked in. The rearranged chain carries TRBV4-3 and TRBJ2-1; 9 bases in the junction line up with TRBD2. What was sequenced was naive CD8+ T cells from blood, with Jurkat cell RNA spiked in. Taken with the paper, the label for cell subset or site translates to: FACS-sorted CD8+CD4-CCR7+CD45RA+ naive T cells. The DNA sequence is given as TGCGCCAGCAGCCAAGATAGCGGGGGCAATGAGCAGTTCTTC. Its protein product is CASSQDSGGNEQFF.